The 23 T cell receptor beta chains listed next were all sequenced from one sample in a study of PD-L1 blockade in urothelial cancer (TCRdb year 2017). Libraries were prepared through the immunoSEQ multiplex PCR assay. As stored in TCRdb, this immuneACCESS dataset retains in-frame rearrangements with V and J assigned. A fraction of the clones does not appear; measured against another copy, unresolved V genes explain less than half of the discrepancy, and the remainder lacks a known reason. This sample gives tens of thousands of clones in total; more than 90% of them show up just once. The top ten hold over 8.5% of the sample. The sample here was PBMCs, taken around atezolizumab (anti-PD-L1) treatment. These receptors were obtained from a man aged 60 to 75 with urothelial cancer.

The J gene is TRBJ2-1, the V gene TRBV11-2; the match to TRBD2 covers 8 bases. This CDR3 is built from 14 residues. The germline V gene has CDR1 SGHAT and CDR2 FQNNGV. Unmatched junction bases numbered 2, after V lost 5 bases and J lost 2 bases. As DNA, the CDR3 is TGTGCCAGCAGCGAGGGACTAGCCTACAATGAGCAGTTCTTC. Residues: CASSEGLAYNEQFF.

The chain links TRBV7-9 to TRBJ2-2; D perhaps matches TRBD1 (6 bases). The V end was cut by 4 bases, the J end by 0 bases, with 15 bases between. This CDR3 spans 17 amino acids. CDR1 is SEHNR and CDR2 is FQNEAQ in the germline V gene (reference sequence). CDR3 loop: CASSSGSGHSNTGELFF. The CDR3 DNA reads TGTGCCAGCAGCTCGGGGTCGGGACATTCGAACACCGGGGAGCTGTTTTTT.

V is TRBV2 and J is TRBJ1-1, with D hard to call. Trimming stripped 5 bases from V and 1 base from J, with 2 bases between. CDR3 length: 11 residues. CDR1 and CDR2 from the germline V gene are SNHLY and FYNNEI. CDR3 protein: CASSQNTEAFF. CDR3 bases: TGTGCCAGCAGTCAGAACACTGAAGCTTTCTTT.

The chain links TRBV19 to TRBJ2-7; unclear D gene. The CDR3 consists of 11 residues. Germline CDR1 and CDR2: LNHDA and SQIVND (reference sequence). Deletions cut 4 bases from V and 4 bases from J, with 5 bases between. CDR3 DNA sequence: TGTGCCAGTAGTACCAATTACGAGCAGTACTTC. It encodes CASSTNYEQYF. Full variable domain (rest looked up from reference TRBV19 and TRBJ2-7): DGGITQSPKYLFRKEGQNVTLSCEQNLNHDAMYWYRQDPGQGLRLIYYSQIVNDFQKGDIAEGYSVSREKKESFPLTVTSAQKNPTAFYLCASSTNYEQYFGPGTRLTVT.

The chain couples TRBV9 to TRBJ1-1, with 7 bases aligning to TRBD1. Trimming took 4 bases from V and 2 from J; bases not matched to a gene: 8. Germline V gene data show CDR1 as SGDLS and CDR2 as YYNGEE. The CDR3 is 15 residues long. Here the CDR3 DNA reads TGTGCCAGCAGCCTCTCGACAGGGTTAAACACTGAAGCTTTCTTT. Its protein product is CASSLSTGLNTEAFF.

V and J are TRBV30 and TRBJ1-5; D gene unclear. The V gene's germline CDR1 is GTSNPN and CDR2 SVGIG (reference sequence). V was cut by 1 base and J by 1 base, with 11 bases left in between. CDR3 size: 15 residues. The DNA of the CDR3 is TGTGCCTGGAGTGCGGGTTTTCTAAGCAATCAGCCCCAGCATTTT. It is translated as CAWSAGFLSNQPQHF.

CDR3 sequence: CASSGDRGLFNEQFF. CDR3 in DNA: TGTGCCAGCAGCGGGGACAGGGGGCTTTTCAATGAGCAGTTCTTC. This chain uses TRBV5-6 with TRBJ2-1; TRBD1 agrees at 12 bases. The CDR3 totals 15 residues. V was pared by 4 bases and J by 6 bases, with 5 bases of the junction left unmatched. Germline lookup yields CDR1 SGHDT and CDR2 YYEEEE.

The J gene is TRBJ2-5, the V gene TRBV7-2, with 7 nucleotides matching TRBD1. Unmatched junction bases numbered 8, after V lost 5 bases and J lost 5 bases. Per germline, CDR1 SGHTA and CDR2 FQGNSA. The CDR3 is made up of 14 amino acids. CDR3 DNA: TGTGCCAGCAGCAAGACAGGGCCTCGGGAGACCCAGTACTTC. Amino acids: CASSKTGPRETQYF.

The J gene is TRBJ2-3, the V gene TRBV5-1, with 7 bases lining up with TRBD2. The V gene's germline CDR1 is SGHRS and CDR2 YFSETQ. The CDR3 is made up of 16 amino acids. V gave up 0 bases and J gave up 3 bases; unmatched junction bases: 7. The CDR3 DNA follows: TGCGCCAGCAGCTTGGTGGGCGGGAGCGGTACAGATACGCAGTATTTT. Translated: CASSLVGGSGTDTQYF. Full variable domain (rest looked up from reference TRBV5-1 and TRBJ2-3): KAGVTQTPRYLIKTRGQQVTLSCSPISGHRSVSWYQQTPGQGLQFLFEYFSETQRNKGNFPGRFSGRQFSNSRSEMNVSTLELGDSALYLCASSLVGGSGTDTQYFGPGTRLTVL.

The chain links TRBV6-1 to TRBJ2-3; D not resolved. The V gene lost 7 bases and the J gene lost 6 bases, with 14 bases spanning the gap. Germline V lookup: CDR1 MNHNS, CDR2 SASEGT. CDR3 length: 13 residues. The CDR3 DNA follows: TGTGCCAGCACAGTGGCAGAACGCGATACGCAGTATTTT. It yields the protein CASTVAERDTQYF.

The CDR3 protein is CASSRTQGQGRAEAFF. The CDR3 DNA is TGTGCCAGTAGTCGAACCCAGGGACAGGGTCGGGCTGAAGCTTTCTTT. J is TRBJ1-1 and V is TRBV19, with TRBD1 matching over 9 bases. This CDR3 is built from 16 residues. Germline V CDR1 and CDR2: LNHDA, SQIVND (reference sequence). With V trimmed by 5 bases and J by 6 bases, 13 bases remained unmatched.

This sequence joins TRBV4-2 and TRBJ1-1; 7 nucleotides match TRBD1. V lost 4 bases to trimming and J lost 1 base; unmatched junction nucleotides: 6. This CDR3 has 15 residues. Germline CDR1 LGHNA, CDR2 YNFKEQ. The CDR3 spells CASSPSGGPNTEAFF. CDR3 nucleotide sequence: TGTGCCAGCAGCCCGTCAGGGGGTCCGAACACTGAAGCTTTCTTT.

V is TRBV7-8 and J is TRBJ2-5, with D unresolved. The germline gives CDR1 SGHVS, CDR2 FQNEAQ. Trimming cost V 1 base and J 1 base, with 10 bases left between them. The CDR3 has 15 residues. The DNA of the CDR3 is TGTGCCAGCAGCTTAGTCGCGCCTCCCCAAGAGACCCAGTACTTC. Amino acid sequence: CASSLVAPPQETQYF.

This sequence joins TRBV9 and TRBJ2-5, with D possibly TRBD2 on 7 matching bases. The CDR3 totals 20 residues. Germline CDR1 reads SGDLS; CDR2 reads YYNGEE. V gave up 2 bases and J gave up 4 bases, with 30 bases separating them. CDR3 amino acids: CASSVRPWISGGQGSETQYF. The DNA for the CDR3 is TGTGCCAGCAGCGTCCGACCCTGGATTTCGGGGGGACAAGGATCAGAGACCCAGTACTTC.

The chain couples TRBV27 to TRBJ2-3, with a possible D match to TRBD2 (5 bases). The CDR3 is 19 residues long. The germline V and J ends were trimmed by 6 bases and 6 bases, with 31 bases remaining between them. CDR1 is MNHEY, CDR2 SMNVEV, per germline (reference sequence). The DNA of the CDR3 is TGTGCCAGCAGCCCCGGGCAACGTACGGGGAGACTCTACCTCGATACGCAGTATTTT. It is translated as CASSPGQRTGRLYLDTQYF.

The chain recombines TRBV5-1 with TRBJ2-7, with 7 nucleotides matching TRBD2. The J segment lost 3 bases and the V segment lost 3 bases, leaving 6 bases of the junction unmatched. Germline V gives CDR1 SGHRS, CDR2 YFSETQ. This CDR3 is 14 amino acids long. The CDR3 nucleotides read TGCGCCAGCAGCTCGCCCGCGGGAGACTACGAGCAGTACTTC. Amino acid sequence: CASSSPAGDYEQYF.

This chain connects TRBV7-2 to TRBJ2-1, with 11 bases matching TRBD2. The CDR3 loop spans 19 amino acids. V lost 3 bases to trimming and J lost 0 bases; unmatched junction nucleotides: 10. Germline lookup yields CDR1 SGHTA and CDR2 FQGNSA. The CDR3 coding sequence is TGTGCCAGCAGCTTCGGCCTTAGCGGGGGGGTAAGCTCCTACAATGAGCAGTTCTTC. It yields the protein CASSFGLSGGVSSYNEQFF.

V gene TRBV5-4 combines with J gene TRBJ2-2; 7 nucleotides agree with TRBD1. J lost 1 base, V lost 4 bases, and 4 bases had no gene match. Germline V gene sequence: CDR1 SGHNT, CDR2 YYREEE (reference sequence). The CDR3 runs to 15 residues. The CDR3 bases are TGTGCCAGCAGCCCGGGACAGAAGAACACCGGGGAGCTGTTTTTT. Protein product: CASSPGQKNTGELFF.

The chain couples TRBV30 to TRBJ2-3; no definite D call. Germline V gene data show CDR1 as GTSNPN and CDR2 as SVGIG (reference sequence). The germline V and J ends were trimmed by 2 bases and 0 bases, with 6 bases remaining between them. The length of the CDR3 is 13 residues. The CDR3 protein is CAWSTGSTDTQYF. CDR3 DNA: TGTGCCTGGAGTACCGGGAGCACAGATACGCAGTATTTT.

In its sample, this clone was seen a few times. The CDR3 protein is CASRSQGQPQHF. CDR3 DNA: TGTGCCAGCAGGAGTCAGGGGCAGCCCCAGCATTTT. The V gene is TRBV6-5, the J gene TRBJ1-5; weak D call: TRBD1 (6 bases). Germline CDR1 MNHEY, CDR2 SVGAGI. Trimming pared 6 bases from V and 7 bases from J, leaving 10 bases between. CDR3 length: 12 amino acids.

This chain connects TRBV5-6 to TRBJ2-3; D call uncertain. Germline V lookup: CDR1 SGHDT, CDR2 YYEEEE. With 4 bases removed from V and 6 bases from J, the gap between germline ends came to 18 bases. There are 15 residues in the CDR3. The CDR3 DNA sequence: TGTGCCAGCAGCACCCGACTGTTACTCTCCGATACGCAGTATTTT. Amino acids: CASSTRLLLSDTQYF.

The chain couples TRBV30 to TRBJ2-5; D might be TRBD2 (5 bases). Trimming cost V 3 bases and J 5 bases, with 13 bases left between them. CDR1 GTSNPN and CDR2 SVGIG come from the germline V gene (reference sequence). The CDR3 spans 13 residues. CDR3 sequence: CAWRISGSETQYF. CDR3 nucleotides: TGTGCCTGGAGGATAAGCGGTTCGGAGACCCAGTACTTC.

The V gene is TRBV6-1, the J gene TRBJ2-5; D is possibly TRBD2 (7 bases). Trimming shortened V by 11 bases and J by 5 bases, and 15 bases separated the two germline ends. In germline, CDR1 is MNHNS, CDR2 SASEGT. CDR3 size: 12 residues. The CDR3 region is CAGRGAAETQYF. The CDR3 nucleotides are TGTGCCGGCCGGGGGGCTGCGGAGACCCAGTACTTC.